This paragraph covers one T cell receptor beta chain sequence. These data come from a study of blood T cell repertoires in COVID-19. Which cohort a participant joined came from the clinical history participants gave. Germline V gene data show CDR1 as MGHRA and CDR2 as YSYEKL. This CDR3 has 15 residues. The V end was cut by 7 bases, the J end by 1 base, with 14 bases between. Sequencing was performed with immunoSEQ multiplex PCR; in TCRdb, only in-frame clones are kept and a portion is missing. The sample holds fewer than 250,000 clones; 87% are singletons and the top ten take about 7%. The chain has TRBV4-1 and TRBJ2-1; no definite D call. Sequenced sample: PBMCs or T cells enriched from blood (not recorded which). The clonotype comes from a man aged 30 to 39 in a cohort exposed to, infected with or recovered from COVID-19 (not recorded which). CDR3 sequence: CASTPLPGSYNEQFF. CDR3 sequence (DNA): TGCGCCAGCACCCCGCTGCCAGGATCCTACAATGAGCAGTTCTTC.